This T cell receptor beta chain originates from a study of blood T cell repertoires in COVID-19. Study context: Samples came from the United States, Italy and Spain, spanning acute and convalescent COVID-19. T cells, B-cell-depleted T cells, or PBMCs supplied cDNA or gDNA.

TCRdb keeps only in-frame clones here, not all; method: immunoSEQ multiplex PCR. Altogether 200,000 or so clones are present, 80% to 85% being singletons, with the ten largest covering approximately 5.4%. The V and J ends lost 4 bases and 4 bases, in that order; junction bases with no gene match: 12. CDR1 and CDR2 (germline): LGHNA, YSLEER. The CDR3 has 17 residues. Sequencing was performed on peripheral blood. This chain uses TRBV4-3 with TRBJ2-3, with 9 bases matching TRBD2. The source of this sequence is a woman in her 30s with acute or convalescent COVID-19. Here the CDR3 reads CASSRVSLAGFSDTQYF. The DNA for the CDR3 is TGCGCCAGCAGCCGAGTTTCTCTAGCGGGATTCTCAGATACGCAGTATTTT.